One and the same sample provided the 6 T cell receptor beta chains below, sequenced in a study of breast tumors, draining lymph nodes, adjacent tissues (dated by TCRdb to the mid-2010s). The axillary draining lymph nodes of breast cancer patients were the source of the lymph node samples. Library creation used multiplex PCR. The sequencing machine was an Illumina HiSeq 2000. The raw public data were reprocessed by TCRdb itself: fastp quality trimming at Q25, MiXCR clonotype calling, in-frame beta chains only. All rows with the same CDR3 protein become a single entry with the most common DNA and genes. Recorded for this sample are 200,000 or so distinct CDR3 sequences; 31% of them occurred a single time. Clones ranked in the top ten supply around 4.4% of the sample. The sample taken for sequencing was axillary lymph node tissue. Every receptor here comes from a female donor with breast cancer. Some clones in this sample may be carry-over from other donors' samples.

This clonotype was seen ten or more times. The chain uses TRBV20-1 and TRBJ2-1; 9 nucleotides align to TRBD2. Germline assignment: CDR1 DFQATT and CDR2 SNEGSKA (reference sequence). V shed 5 bases and J 6 bases; nucleotides not matched to a gene: 11. The CDR3 is 15 residues long. The CDR3 bases are TGCAGTGCTGAGGTGGCGGGGGGGCCTGGCAATGAGCAGTTCTTC. Translating gives CSAEVAGGPGNEQFF.

The sample holds a few counts of this clonotype. The rearrangement uses TRBV7-8 and TRBJ1-1; unclear D gene. The germline V gene has CDR1 SGHVS and CDR2 FQNEAQ. V was pared by 5 bases and J by 3 bases, with 13 bases between. The CDR3 spans 14 residues. The CDR3 nucleotides are TGTGCCAGCAGCCTCGAGGAATGGGACACTGAAGCTTTCTTT. Protein product: CASSLEEWDTEAFF.

The sample holds many counts of this clonotype. As DNA, the CDR3 is TGCAGTGCTAGAGTGGCGGGGGACTTCTGGGGGAACATTCAGTACTTC. Protein product: CSARVAGDFWGNIQYF. The chain links TRBV20-1 to TRBJ2-4, with TRBD2 identical over 7 bases. V gave up 1 base and J gave up 7 bases; unmatched junction bases: 13. The CDR3 length is 16 residues. Germline values: CDR1 DFQATT, CDR2 SNEGSKA (reference sequence).

There are a few counts of this clonotype. This chain joins TRBV4-1 and TRBJ2-2, with D perhaps matching TRBD2 (6 bases). Trimming pared 11 bases from V and 6 bases from J, leaving 22 bases between. Germline V gene sequence: CDR1 MGHRA, CDR2 YSYEKL. The CDR3 loop spans 15 amino acids. The CDR3 loop is CAPTGLTSGSGELFF. The CDR3 DNA reads TGCGCCCCGACCGGACTGACTAGTGGGTCCGGGGAGCTGTTTTTT.

This clonotype has ten or more counts. The genes are TRBV7-9 and TRBJ2-1, with D uncertain. The CDR3 contains 12 residues. Germline-derived CDR1 and CDR2 are SEHNR and FQNEAQ (reference sequence). The germline V and J ends were trimmed by 4 bases and 9 bases, with 10 bases remaining between them. CDR3: CASSSSGSEQFF. The CDR3 coding sequence is TGTGCCAGCAGCTCCTCAGGTAGTGAGCAGTTCTTC.

In its sample, this clonotype was seen many times. V and J are TRBV5-1 and TRBJ2-1; 12 nucleotides align to TRBD2. The CDR3 consists of 18 residues. CDR1 SGHRS and CDR2 YFSETQ come from the germline V gene. After removal of 1 base from V and 7 bases from J, the junction contained 12 bases not matched to a gene. The CDR3 region is CASSLSLAGGPSGNEQFF. The CDR3 DNA reads as TGCGCCAGCAGCTTGAGTCTAGCGGGAGGGCCCTCGGGGAATGAGCAGTTCTTC.